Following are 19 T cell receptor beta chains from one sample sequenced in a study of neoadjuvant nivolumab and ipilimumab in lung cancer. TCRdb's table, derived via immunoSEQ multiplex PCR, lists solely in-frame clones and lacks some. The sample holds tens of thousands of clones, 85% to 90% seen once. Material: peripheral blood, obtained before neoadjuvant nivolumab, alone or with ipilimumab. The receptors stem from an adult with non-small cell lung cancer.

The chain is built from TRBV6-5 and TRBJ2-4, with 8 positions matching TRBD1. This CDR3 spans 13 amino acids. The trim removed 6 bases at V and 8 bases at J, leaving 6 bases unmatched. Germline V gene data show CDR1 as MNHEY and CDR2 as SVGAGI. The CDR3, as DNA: TGTGCCAGCAGCCGCGGACAGGGACACATTCAGTACTTC. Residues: CASSRGQGHIQYF.

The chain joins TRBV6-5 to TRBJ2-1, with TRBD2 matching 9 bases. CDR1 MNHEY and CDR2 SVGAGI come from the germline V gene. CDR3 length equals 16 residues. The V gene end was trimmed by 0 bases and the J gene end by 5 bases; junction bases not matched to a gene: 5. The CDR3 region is CASSYSSGRRHNEQFF. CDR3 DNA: TGTGCCAGCAGTTACTCCAGCGGGAGGCGGCACAATGAGCAGTTCTTC.

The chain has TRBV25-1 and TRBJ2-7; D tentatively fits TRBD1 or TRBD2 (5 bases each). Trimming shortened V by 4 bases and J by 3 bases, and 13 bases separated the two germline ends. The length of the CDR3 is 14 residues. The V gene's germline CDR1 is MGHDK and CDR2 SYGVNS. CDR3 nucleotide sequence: TGTGCCAGCAGTGGCAGGGACGCCCTCTACGAGCAGTACTTC. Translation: CASSGRDALYEQYF.

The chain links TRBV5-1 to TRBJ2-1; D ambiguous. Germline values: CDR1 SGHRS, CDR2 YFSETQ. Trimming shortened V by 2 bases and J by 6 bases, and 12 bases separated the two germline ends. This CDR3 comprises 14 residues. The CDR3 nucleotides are TGCGCCAGCAGCTTACGGCTGGCCCCCAATGAGCAGTTCTTC. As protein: CASSLRLAPNEQFF. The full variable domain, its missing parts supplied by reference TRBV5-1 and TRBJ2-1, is KAGVTQTPRYLIKTRGQQVTLSCSPISGHRSVSWYQQTPGQGLQFLFEYFSETQRNKGNFPGRFSGRQFSNSRSEMNVSTLELGDSALYLCASSLRLAPNEQFFGPGTRLTVL.

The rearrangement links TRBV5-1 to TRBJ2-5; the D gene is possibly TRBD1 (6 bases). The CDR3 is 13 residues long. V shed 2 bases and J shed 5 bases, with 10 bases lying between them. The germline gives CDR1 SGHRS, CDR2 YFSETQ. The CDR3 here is CASSLQGRETQYF. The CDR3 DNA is TGCGCCAGCAGCTTACAGGGACGCGAGACCCAGTACTTC.

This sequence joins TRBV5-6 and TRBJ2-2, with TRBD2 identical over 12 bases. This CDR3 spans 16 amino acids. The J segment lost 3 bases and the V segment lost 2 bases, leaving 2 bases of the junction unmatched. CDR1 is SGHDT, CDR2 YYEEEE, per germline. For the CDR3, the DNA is TGTGCCAGCAGCTTTGGACTAGCGGGATACACCGGGGAGCTGTTTTTT. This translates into CASSFGLAGYTGELFF.

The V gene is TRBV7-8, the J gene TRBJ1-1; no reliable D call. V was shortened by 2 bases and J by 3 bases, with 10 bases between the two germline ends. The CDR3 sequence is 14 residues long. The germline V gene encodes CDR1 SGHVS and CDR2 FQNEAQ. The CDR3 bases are TGTGCCAGCAGCTTAAGTCCCGGGGACACTGAAGCTTTCTTT. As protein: CASSLSPGDTEAFF.

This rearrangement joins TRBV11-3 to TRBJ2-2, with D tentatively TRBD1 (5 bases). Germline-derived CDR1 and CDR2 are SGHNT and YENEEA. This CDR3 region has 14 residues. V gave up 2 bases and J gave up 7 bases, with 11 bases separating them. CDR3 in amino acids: CASSLSRDGGELFF. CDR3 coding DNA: TGTGCCAGCAGCTTAAGCAGGGATGGCGGGGAGCTGTTTTTT.

The CDR3 here is CASSPTRITGELFF. CDR3 DNA sequence: TGTGCCAGCAGTCCAACGAGAATTACCGGGGAGCTGTTTTTT. The chain couples TRBV27 to TRBJ2-2; D gene ambiguous. V lost 5 bases to trimming and J lost 5 bases, with 12 bases between them. The CDR3 extends over 14 amino acids. From germline, CDR1 is MNHEY and CDR2 SMNVEV (reference sequence).

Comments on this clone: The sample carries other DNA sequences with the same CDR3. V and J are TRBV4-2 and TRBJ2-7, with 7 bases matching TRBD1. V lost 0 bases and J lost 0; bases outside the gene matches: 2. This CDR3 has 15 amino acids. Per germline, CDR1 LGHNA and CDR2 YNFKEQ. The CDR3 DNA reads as TGTGCCAGCAGCCAAGATCGGGACAGCTCCTACGAGCAGTACTTC. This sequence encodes CASSQDRDSSYEQYF.

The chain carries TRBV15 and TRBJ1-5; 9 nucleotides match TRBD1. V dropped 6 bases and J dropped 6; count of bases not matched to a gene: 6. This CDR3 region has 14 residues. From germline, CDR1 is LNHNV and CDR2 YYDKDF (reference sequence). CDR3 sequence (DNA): TGTGCCACCAGTATCGGACAGGGGCCTCAGCCCCAGCATTTT. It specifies CATSIGQGPQPQHF.

The CDR3 sequence: CASSLGHTYNEQFF. For the CDR3, the DNA is TGTGCCAGCAGCCTAGGACATACCTACAATGAGCAGTTCTTC. The V and J genes are TRBV11-2 and TRBJ2-1, with a tentative D call TRBD1 (5 bases). Trimming removed 5 bases at V and 2 bases at J, with 10 bases between. The CDR3 length is 14 residues. Looked up from germline, CDR1 is SGHAT and CDR2 is FQNNGV.

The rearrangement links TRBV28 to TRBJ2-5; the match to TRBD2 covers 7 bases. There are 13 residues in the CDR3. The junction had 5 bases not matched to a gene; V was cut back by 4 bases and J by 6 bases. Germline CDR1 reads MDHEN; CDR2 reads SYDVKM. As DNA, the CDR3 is TGTGCCAGCAGTTCGGGGGGTTTGAAGACCCAGTACTTC. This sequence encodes CASSSGGLKTQYF.

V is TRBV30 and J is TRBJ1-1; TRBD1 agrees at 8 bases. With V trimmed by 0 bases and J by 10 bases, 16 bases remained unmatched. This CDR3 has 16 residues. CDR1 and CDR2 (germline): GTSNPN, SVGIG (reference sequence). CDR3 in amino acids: CAWSVTGVEMSPRAFF. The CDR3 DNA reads TGTGCCTGGAGTGTGACAGGGGTGGAAATGTCCCCCCGAGCTTTCTTT.

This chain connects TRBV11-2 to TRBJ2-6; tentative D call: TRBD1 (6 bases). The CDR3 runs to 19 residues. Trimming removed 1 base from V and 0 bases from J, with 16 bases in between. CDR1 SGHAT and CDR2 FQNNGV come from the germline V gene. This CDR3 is CASSLVPGQKNSGANVLTF. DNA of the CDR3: TGTGCCAGCAGCTTAGTGCCCGGACAGAAGAACTCTGGGGCCAACGTCCTGACTTTC.

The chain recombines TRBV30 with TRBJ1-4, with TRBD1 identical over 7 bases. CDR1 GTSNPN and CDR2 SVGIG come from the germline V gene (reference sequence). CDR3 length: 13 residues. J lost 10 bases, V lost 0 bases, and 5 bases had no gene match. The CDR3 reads CAWSVGTVGKLFF. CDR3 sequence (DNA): TGTGCCTGGAGTGTAGGGACAGTAGGAAAACTGTTTTTT.

The CDR3 coding sequence is TGTGCCAGCAGTGAACTAGAGGGTTTTTCGGATACGCAGTATTTT. This gives the protein CASSELEGFSDTQYF. The chain carries TRBV25-1 and TRBJ2-3; D is perhaps TRBD2 (5 bases). The CDR3 extends over 15 amino acids. Germline lookup yields CDR1 MGHDK and CDR2 SYGVNS. Trimming shortened V by 2 bases and J by 6 bases, and 15 bases separated the two germline ends.

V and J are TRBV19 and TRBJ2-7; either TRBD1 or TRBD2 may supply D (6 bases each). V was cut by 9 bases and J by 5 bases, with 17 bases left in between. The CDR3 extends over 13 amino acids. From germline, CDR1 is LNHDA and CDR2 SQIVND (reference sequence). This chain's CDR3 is CASDGGQSHEQYF. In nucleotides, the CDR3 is TGTGCCAGCGACGGGGGCCAGTCCCACGAGCAGTACTTC. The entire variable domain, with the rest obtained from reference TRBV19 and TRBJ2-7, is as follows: DGGITQSPKYLFRKEGQNVTLSCEQNLNHDAMYWYRQDPGQGLRLIYYSQIVNDFQKGDIAEGYSVSREKKESFPLTVTSAQKNPTAFYLCASDGGQSHEQYFGPGTRLTVT.

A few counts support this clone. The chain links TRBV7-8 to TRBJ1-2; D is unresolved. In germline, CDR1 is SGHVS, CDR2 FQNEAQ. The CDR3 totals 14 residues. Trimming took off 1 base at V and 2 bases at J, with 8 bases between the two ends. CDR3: CASSLEGRNYGYTF. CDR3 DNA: TGTGCCAGCAGCTTAGAGGGCAGGAACTATGGCTACACCTTC. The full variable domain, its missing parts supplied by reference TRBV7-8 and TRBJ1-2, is GAGVSQSPRYKVAKRGQDVALRCDPISGHVSLFWYQQALGQGPEFLTYFQNEAQLDKSGLPSDRFFAERPEGSVSTLKIQRTQQEDSAVYLCASSLEGRNYGYTFGSGTRLTVV.